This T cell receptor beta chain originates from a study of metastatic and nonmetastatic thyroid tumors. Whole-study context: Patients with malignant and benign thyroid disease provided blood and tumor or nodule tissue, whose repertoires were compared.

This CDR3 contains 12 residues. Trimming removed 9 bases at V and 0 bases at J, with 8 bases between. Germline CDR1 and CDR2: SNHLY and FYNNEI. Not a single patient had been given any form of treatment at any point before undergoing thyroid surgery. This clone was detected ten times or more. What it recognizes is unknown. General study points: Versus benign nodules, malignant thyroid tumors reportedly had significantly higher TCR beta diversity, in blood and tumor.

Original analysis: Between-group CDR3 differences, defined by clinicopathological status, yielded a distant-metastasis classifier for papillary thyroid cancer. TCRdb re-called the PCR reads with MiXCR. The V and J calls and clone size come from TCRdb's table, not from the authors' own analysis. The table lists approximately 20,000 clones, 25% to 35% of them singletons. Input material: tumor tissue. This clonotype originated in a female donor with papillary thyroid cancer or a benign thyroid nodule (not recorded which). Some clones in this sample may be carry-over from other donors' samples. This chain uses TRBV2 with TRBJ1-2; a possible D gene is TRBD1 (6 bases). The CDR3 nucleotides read TGTGCCAGACACAGGGCTAACTATGGCTACACCTTC. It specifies CARHRANYGYTF.